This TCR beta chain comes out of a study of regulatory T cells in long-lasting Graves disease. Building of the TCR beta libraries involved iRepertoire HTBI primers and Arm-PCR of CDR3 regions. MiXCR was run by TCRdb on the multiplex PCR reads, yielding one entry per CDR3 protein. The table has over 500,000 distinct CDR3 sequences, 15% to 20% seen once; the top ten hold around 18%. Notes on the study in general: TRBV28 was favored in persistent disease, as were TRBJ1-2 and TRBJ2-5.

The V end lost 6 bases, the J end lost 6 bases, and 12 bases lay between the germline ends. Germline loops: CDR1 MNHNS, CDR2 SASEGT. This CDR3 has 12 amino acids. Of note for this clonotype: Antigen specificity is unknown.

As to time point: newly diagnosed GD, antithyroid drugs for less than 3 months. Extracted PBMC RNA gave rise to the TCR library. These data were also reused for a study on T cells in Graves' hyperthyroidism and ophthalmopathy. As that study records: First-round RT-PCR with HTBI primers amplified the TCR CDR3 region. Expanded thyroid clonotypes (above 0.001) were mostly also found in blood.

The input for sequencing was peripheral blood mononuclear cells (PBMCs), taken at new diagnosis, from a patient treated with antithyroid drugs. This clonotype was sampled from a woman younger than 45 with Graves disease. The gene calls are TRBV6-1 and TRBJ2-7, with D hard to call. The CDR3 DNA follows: TGTGCCAGCAGGTCGTTTTCGTCCGAGCAGTACTTC. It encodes CASRSFSSEQYF.